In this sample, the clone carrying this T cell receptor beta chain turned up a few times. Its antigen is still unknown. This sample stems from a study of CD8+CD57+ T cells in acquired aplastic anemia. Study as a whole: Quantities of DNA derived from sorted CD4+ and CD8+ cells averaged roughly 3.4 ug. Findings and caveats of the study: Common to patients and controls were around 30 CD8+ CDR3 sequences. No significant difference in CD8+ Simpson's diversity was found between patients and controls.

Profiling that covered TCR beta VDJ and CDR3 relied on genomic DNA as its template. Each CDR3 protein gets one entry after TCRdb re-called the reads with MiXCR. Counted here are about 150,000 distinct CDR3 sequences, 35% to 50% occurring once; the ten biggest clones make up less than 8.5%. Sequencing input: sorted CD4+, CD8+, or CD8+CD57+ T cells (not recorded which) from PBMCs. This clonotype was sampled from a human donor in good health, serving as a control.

The CDR3 bases are TGTGCCAGCTCGCCTCCGGGACTAGCGGGAGGACCGCAAGAGACCCAGTACTTC. Translation gives CASSPPGLAGGPQETQYF. This chain connects TRBV18 to TRBJ2-5, with 15 positions matching TRBD2. The CDR3 totals 18 residues. The V segment lost 6 bases and the J segment 2 bases; nucleotides outside the gene matches: 10. CDR1 and CDR2 from the germline V gene are KGHSH and LQKENI. The whole variable domain, filled in from reference TRBV18 and TRBJ2-5, reads NAGVMQNPRHLVRRRGQEARLRCSPMKGHSHVYWYRQLPEEGLKFMVYLQKENIIDESGMPKERFSAEFPKEGPSILRIQQVVRGDSAAYFCASSPPGLAGGPQETQYFGPGTRLLVL.